This T cell receptor (beta chain) was identified during a study of tumour-infiltrating T cells in Burkitt lymphoma. For the study at large: The Burkitt lymphoma cohort spanned all epidemiological subtypes. Productive clonality predicted overall and progression-free survival.

Using immunoSEQ multiplex PCR, the repertoire was profiled, and TCRdb retains in-frame clones only, with some absent. This sample yields around 45,000 clones, of which around 30% are seen a single time; approximately 2.6% belongs to the top ten. Whole-study findings and limits: Several public clonotypes were shared across many Burkitt lymphoma patients.

Germline CDR1 GTSNPN, CDR2 SVGIG (reference sequence). V lost 8 bases to trimming and J lost 0 bases, with 17 bases between them. CDR3 length: 15 amino acids. Regarding this clone: The antigen is undetermined.

Sequenced input: tumor tissue. The source is a human donor with Burkitt lymphoma. The chain combines TRBV30 with TRBJ2-1; D perhaps matches TRBD2 (6 bases). CDR3 in amino acids: CALRRGSSSYNEQFF. The CDR3 nucleotides are TGTGCCCTCCGGAGGGGCTCGAGCTCCTACAATGAGCAGTTCTTC.